This TCR beta chain was captured in a study of blood T cells in healthy people across ages. Germline values: CDR1 LGHNA, CDR2 YSLEER. The CDR3 spans 15 residues. Trimming stripped 4 bases from V and 5 bases from J, with 14 bases between. This clonotype has only a few counts. Using a J-beta primer mix together with a sample-barcoded 5' primer, a second PCR was run for roughly 6 to 11 cycles. Researchers report that a template-switch adaptor with 12 random nucleotides tagged each cDNA molecule. One entry per CDR3 protein, called by TCRdb with MiXCR from the 5' RACE reads. The data show 1.5 million to 2 million distinct CDR3 sequences, about 50% seen once.

This receptor was obtained from a woman between 35 and 50 years old in good health. J is TRBJ1-4 and V is TRBV4-3; tentatively, D is TRBD1 (6 bases). The sequencing input was blood. CDR3 DNA: TGCGCCAGCAGCCTGAGGGGGGCTCGAAATGAAAAACTGTTTTTT. It specifies CASSLRGARNEKLFF.